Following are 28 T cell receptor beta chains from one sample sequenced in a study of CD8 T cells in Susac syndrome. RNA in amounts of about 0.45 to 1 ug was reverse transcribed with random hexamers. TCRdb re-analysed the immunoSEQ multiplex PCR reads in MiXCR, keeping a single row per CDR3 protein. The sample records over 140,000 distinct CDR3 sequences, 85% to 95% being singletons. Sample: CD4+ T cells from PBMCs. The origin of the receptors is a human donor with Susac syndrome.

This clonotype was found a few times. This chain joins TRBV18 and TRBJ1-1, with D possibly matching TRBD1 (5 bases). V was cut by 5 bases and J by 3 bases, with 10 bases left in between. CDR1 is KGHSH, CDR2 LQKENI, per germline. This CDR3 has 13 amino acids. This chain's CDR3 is CASSRGLDTEAFF. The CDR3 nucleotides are TGTGCCAGCTCAAGGGGTCTGGACACTGAAGCTTTCTTT.

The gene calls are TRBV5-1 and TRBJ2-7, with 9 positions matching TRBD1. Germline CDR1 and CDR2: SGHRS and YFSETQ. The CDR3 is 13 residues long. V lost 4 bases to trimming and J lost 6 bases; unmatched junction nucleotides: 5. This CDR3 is CASSPGQGSEQYF. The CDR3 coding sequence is TGCGCCAGCAGCCCGGGACAGGGAAGCGAGCAGTACTTC.

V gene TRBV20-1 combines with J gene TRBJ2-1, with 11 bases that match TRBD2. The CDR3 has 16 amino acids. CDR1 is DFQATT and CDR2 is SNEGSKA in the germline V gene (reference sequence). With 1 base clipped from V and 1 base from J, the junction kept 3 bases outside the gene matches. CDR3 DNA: TGCAGTGCTAGAGTCCTAGCGGGGGGATCCTACAATGAGCAGTTCTTC. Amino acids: CSARVLAGGSYNEQFF.

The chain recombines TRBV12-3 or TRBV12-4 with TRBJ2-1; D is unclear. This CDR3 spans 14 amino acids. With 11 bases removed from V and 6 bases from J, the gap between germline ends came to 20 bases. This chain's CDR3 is CAPKQPPPPNEQFF. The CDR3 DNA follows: TGTGCCCCGAAACAGCCCCCACCCCCCAATGAGCAGTTCTTC.

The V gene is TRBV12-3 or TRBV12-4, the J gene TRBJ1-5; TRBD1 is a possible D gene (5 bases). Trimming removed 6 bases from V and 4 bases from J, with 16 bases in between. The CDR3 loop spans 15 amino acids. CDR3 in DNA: TGTGCCAGCAGCCCAGGGTCGACAAAAAATCAGCCCCAGCATTTT. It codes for CASSPGSTKNQPQHF.

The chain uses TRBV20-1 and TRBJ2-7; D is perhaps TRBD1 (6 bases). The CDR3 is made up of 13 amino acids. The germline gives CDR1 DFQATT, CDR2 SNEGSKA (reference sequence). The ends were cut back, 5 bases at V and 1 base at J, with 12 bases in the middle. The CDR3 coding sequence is TGCAGTGCTTGTGCAGACAGGTCCTACGAGCAGTACTTC. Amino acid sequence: CSACADRSYEQYF.

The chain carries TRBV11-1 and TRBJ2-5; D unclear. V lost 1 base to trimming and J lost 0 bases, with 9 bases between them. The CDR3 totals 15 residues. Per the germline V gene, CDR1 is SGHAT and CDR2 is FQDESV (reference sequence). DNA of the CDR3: TGTGCCAGCAGCTTAGGTTCTGGGCACCAAGAGACCCAGTACTTC. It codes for CASSLGSGHQETQYF.

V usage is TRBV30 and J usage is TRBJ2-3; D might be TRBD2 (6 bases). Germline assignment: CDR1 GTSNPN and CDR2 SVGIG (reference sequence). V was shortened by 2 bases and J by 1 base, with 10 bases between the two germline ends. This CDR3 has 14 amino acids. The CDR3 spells CAWSRGGGTDTQYF. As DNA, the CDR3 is TGTGCCTGGAGTCGGGGCGGGGGCACAGATACGCAGTATTTT.

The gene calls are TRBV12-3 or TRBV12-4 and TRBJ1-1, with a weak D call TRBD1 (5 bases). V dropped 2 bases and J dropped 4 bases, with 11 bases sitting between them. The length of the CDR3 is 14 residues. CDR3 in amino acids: CASSLQGYSTEAFF. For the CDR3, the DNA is TGTGCCAGCAGTTTACAGGGTTATTCCACTGAAGCTTTCTTT.

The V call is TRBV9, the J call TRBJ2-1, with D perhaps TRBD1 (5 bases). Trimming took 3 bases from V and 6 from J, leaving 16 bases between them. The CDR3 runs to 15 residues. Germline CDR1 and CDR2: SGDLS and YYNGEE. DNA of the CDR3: TGTGCCAGCAGCGGTCAGGCGGACATGGGCAATGAGCAGTTCTTC. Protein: CASSGQADMGNEQFF.

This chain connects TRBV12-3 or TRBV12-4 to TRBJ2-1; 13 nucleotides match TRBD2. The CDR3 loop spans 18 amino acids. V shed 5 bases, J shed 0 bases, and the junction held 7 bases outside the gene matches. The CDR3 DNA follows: TGTGCCAGCAGTACCGGACTAGCGGGAGTCCACTCCTACAATGAGCAGTTCTTC. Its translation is CASSTGLAGVHSYNEQFF.

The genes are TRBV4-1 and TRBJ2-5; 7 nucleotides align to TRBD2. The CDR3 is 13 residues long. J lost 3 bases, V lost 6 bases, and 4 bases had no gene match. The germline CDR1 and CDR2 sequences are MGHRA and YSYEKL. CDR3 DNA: TGCGCCAGCAGTCGCCGGGAGGAAGAGACCCAGTACTTC. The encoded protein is CASSRREEETQYF.

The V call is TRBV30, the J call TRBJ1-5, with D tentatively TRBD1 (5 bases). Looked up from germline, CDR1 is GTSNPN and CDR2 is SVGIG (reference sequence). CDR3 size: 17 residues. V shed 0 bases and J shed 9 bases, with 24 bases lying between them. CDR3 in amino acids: CAWSVRLSSAGRSPQHF. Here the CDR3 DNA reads TGTGCCTGGAGTGTACGTTTGTCTTCGGCAGGGCGATCGCCCCAGCATTTT.

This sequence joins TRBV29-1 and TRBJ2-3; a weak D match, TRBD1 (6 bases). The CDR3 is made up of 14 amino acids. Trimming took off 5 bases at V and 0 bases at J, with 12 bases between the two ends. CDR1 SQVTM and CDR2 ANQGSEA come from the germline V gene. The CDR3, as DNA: TGCAGCGTTTCTGGACAGAGTAGCACAGATACGCAGTATTTT. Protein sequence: CSVSGQSSTDTQYF.

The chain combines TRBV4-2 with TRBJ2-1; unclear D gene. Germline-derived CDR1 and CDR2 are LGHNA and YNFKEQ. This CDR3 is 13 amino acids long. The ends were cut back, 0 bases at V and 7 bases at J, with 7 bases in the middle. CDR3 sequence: CASSQEGINEQFF. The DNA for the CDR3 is TGTGCCAGCAGCCAAGAAGGGATTAATGAGCAGTTCTTC.

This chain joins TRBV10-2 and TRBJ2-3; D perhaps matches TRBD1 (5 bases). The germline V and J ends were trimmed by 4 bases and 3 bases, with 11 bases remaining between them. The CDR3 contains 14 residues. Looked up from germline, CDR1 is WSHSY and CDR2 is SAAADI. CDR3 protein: CASSGRAGTDTQYF. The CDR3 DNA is TGCGCCAGCAGTGGCAGGGCAGGGACAGATACGCAGTATTTT.

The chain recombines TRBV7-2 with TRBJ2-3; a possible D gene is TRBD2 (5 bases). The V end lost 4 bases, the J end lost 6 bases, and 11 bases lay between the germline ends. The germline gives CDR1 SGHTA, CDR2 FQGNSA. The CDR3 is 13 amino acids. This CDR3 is CASSSTSRDTQYF. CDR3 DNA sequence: TGTGCCAGCAGCTCCACTAGTCGTGATACGCAGTATTTT.

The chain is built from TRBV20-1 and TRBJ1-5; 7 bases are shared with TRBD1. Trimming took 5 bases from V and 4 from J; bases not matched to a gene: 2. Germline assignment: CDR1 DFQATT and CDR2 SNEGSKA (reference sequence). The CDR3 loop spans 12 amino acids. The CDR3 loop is CSAQTGNQPQHF. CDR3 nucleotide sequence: TGCAGTGCTCAGACAGGGAATCAGCCCCAGCATTTT.

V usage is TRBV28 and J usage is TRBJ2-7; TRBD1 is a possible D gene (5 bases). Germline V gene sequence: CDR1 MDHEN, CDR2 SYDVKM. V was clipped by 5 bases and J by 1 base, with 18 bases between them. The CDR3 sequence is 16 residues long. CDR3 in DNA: TGTGCCAGCAGTCCCTCCCTTCGAACAGGTTCCTACGAGCAGTACTTC. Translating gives CASSPSLRTGSYEQYF.

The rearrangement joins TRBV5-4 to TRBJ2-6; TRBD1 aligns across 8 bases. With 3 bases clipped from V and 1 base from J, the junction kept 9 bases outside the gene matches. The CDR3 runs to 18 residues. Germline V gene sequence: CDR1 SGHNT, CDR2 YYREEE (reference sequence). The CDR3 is CASSWRTGRQSGANVLTF. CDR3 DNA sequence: TGTGCCAGCAGCTGGAGGACAGGGAGGCAGTCTGGGGCCAACGTCCTGACTTTC.

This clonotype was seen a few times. The CDR3 sequence: CASSGQISQYF. The DNA for the CDR3 is TGTGCCAGCAGCGGACAGATTTCACAGTACTTC. V gene TRBV12-3 or TRBV12-4 combines with J gene TRBJ2-7; D is possibly TRBD1 (6 bases). Trimming removed 6 bases from V and 10 bases from J, with 13 bases in between. The CDR3 is made up of 11 amino acids.

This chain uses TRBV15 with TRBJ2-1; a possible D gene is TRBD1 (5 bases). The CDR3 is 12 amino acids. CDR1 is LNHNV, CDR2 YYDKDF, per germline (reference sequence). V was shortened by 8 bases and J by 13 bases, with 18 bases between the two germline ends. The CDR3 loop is CATGAPTRPQFF. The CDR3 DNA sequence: TGTGCCACCGGGGCCCCGACACGACCCCAGTTCTTC.

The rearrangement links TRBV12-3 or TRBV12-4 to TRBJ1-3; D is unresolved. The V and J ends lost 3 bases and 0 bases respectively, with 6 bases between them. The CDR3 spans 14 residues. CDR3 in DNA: TGTGCCAGCAGTTTGGGCAGCTCTGGAAACACCATATATTTT. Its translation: CASSLGSSGNTIYF.

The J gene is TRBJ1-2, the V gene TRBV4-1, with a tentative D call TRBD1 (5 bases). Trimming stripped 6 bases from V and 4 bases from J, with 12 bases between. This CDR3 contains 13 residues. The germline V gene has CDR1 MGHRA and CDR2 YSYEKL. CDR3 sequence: CASSSGLGYGYTF. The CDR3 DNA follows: TGCGCCAGCAGTTCAGGGTTGGGCTATGGCTACACCTTC.

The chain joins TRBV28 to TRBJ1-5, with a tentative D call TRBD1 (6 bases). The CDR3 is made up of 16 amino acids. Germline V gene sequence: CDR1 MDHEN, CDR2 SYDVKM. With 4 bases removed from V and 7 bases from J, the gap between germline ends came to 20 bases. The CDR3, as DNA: TGTGCCAGCAGTTACTCCGGGGGGGGCGCCGGGCAGCCCCAGCATTTT. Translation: CASSYSGGGAGQPQHF.

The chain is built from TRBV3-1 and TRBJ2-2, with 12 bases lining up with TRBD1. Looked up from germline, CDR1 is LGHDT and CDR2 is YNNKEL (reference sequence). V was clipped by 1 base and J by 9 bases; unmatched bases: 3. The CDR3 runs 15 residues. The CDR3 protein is CASSQAGTGGRELFF. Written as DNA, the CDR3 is TGTGCCAGCAGCCAAGCCGGGACAGGGGGCCGGGAGCTGTTTTTT.

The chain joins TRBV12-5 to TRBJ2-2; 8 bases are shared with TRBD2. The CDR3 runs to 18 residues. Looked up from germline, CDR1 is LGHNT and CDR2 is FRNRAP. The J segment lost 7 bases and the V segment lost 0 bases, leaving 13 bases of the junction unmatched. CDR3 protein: CASGLVDGYDSGNGELFF. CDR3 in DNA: TGTGCTAGTGGTTTGGTAGACGGCTATGATAGCGGGAACGGGGAGCTGTTTTTT.

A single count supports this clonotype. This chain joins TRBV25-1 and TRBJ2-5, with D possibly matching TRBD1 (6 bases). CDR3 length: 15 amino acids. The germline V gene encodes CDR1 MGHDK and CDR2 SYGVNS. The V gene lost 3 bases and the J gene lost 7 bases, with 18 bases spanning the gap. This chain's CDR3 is CASSDARGGPGTQYF. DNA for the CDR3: TGTGCCAGCAGTGACGCCAGGGGTGGACCCGGGACCCAGTACTTC.